A selection of T cell receptor beta chains follows, all from one sample in a study of blood T cell repertoires in COVID-19. Libraries were prepared by immunoSEQ multiplex PCR; TCRdb keeps only in-frame clonotypes and omits some of them. The sample contains roughly 100,000 clones, approximately 89% of which appear only once. The sequenced sample consisted of peripheral blood. The origin of the receptors is a woman older than 75 in a cohort sampled during active COVID-19. CDR3s include the opening cysteine and the closing phenylalanine or tryptophan. D genes are given only for firm matches. Rows give clone size only sometimes, using once, few, many, or a class for an expanded clone.

clone_size | v_call | d_call | cdr3_aa
once | TRBV4-2 | NA | CASSQGLSAEQYF
NA | TRBV29-1 | TRBD2 | CSSFILTGGADTQYF
NA | TRBV18 | TRBD2 | CASSPWTSLAGELFF
few | TRBV27 | NA | CASSHGQGILNQPQHF
NA | TRBV18 | TRBD1 | CASSPGTGLETQYF
NA | TRBV28 | TRBD1 | CASSFRQGLNTEAFF
NA | TRBV25-1 | TRBD1 | CASGWDSYGYTF
NA | TRBV5-4 | NA | CASSLVAVNEQFF
NA | TRBV29-1 | NA | CSVHRGSGSSYEQYF
NA | TRBV7-2 | NA | CASSLGELNQRSYTDTQYF
NA | TRBV20-1 | NA | CSAPGQFF
NA | TRBV19 | NA | CASSITQGSNYGYTF
once | TRBV6-2/TRBV6-3 | NA | CASSYTVNTEAFF
once | TRBV30 | NA | CAWTLVEALAYNSPLHF
NA | TRBV5-1 | TRBD1 | CASSSSGGGNTEAFF
NA | TRBV21-1 | NA | CASSPGTITYEQYF
NA | TRBV5-4 | NA | CASSETNEQFF
NA | TRBV4-1 | NA | CASSQGVGSPSYEQYF
NA | TRBV10-3 | TRBD2 | CAISESGTSSYEQYF
NA | TRBV18 | TRBD2 | CASSPVLAGGLSEQFF
once | TRBV7-6 | NA | CASSPRGAGANVLTF
NA | TRBV25-1 | TRBD1 | CASSERDRGGPSYEQYF
NA | TRBV6-5 | NA | CASTLTVAGDSPLHF
NA | TRBV11-3 | NA | CASSQAETPHEQYF
NA | TRBV29-1 | TRBD2 | CSVITTSSNTGELFF
NA | TRBV13 | TRBD2 | CASSFGLAGIPAGKGQFF